This paragraph covers one T cell receptor beta chain sequence. The antigen remains undetermined. These data originate in a study of CD8 T cells in Susac syndrome. CDR1 is SNHLY, CDR2 FYNNEI, per germline. The CDR3 runs to 14 residues. Trimming shortened V by 7 bases and J by 3 bases, and 15 bases separated the two germline ends. RNA in amounts of roughly 0.5 to 1 ug was reverse transcribed with random hexamers. An immunoSEQ multiplex PCR generated amplified TCR beta CDR3 products spanning 54 Vbeta and 13 Jbeta. TCRdb re-derived calls from the immunoSEQ multiplex PCR reads in MiXCR, one entry per CDR3 protein. The data contain some 200,000 distinct CDR3 sequences, roughly 96% of them seen just once; the ten biggest clones take up 0.093%. The multiple sclerosis controls were treatment-naive patients, and their relapsing-remitting disease was stable or active. Broader study findings: The study recognized that its TCR sequencing and HLA analysis covered a relatively small number of individuals.

The sample consisted of CD4+ T cells from PBMCs. The genes are TRBV2 and TRBJ2-5; D is possibly TRBD1 (6 bases). This clonotype was sampled from a human donor with multiple sclerosis. As DNA, the CDR3 is TGTGCCAGCACCTTACAGGGATTCGAAGAGACCCAGTACTTC. This encodes CASTLQGFEETQYF.